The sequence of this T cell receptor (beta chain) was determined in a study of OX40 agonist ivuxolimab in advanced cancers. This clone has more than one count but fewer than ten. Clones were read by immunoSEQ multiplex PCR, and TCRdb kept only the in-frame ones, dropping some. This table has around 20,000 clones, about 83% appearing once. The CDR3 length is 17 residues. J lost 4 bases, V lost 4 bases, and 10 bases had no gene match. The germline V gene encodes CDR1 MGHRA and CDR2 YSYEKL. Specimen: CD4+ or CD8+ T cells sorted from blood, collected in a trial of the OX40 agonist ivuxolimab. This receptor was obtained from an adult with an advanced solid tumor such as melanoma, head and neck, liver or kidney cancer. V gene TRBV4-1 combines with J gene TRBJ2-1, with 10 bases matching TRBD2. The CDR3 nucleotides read TGCGCCAGCAGCCCCCAGGGAAGCGGGGGGGCTTACAATGAGCAGTTCTTC. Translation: CASSPQGSGGAYNEQFF.